A selection of T cell receptor beta chains follows, all from one sample in a study of blood T cells in healthy people across ages. TCRdb re-analysed the 5' RACE reads in MiXCR, keeping a single row per CDR3 protein. The data contain around 1,000,000 distinct CDR3 sequences, around 25% of them singletons. The same sample was also used in a study of T cells of mothers and their children.

The sequencing sample was made of blood. These receptors came from a girl aged 2-10 years in good health. Both conserved end residues are part of each CDR3. Each record gives: J gene, CDR3 length, V gene, D gene, clone size, CDR3 protein, CDR3 DNA. A D gene is named only where the DNA matches it firmly. Expanded clones get a size class; other rows say once, few or many, or leave the size out.

j_gene: TRBJ2-7
len: 14
v_gene: TRBV20-1
d_gene: TRBD1
abundance: .
CDR3aa: CSARKGQGTYEQYF
CDR3nt: TGCAGTGCTAGAAAGGGACAGGGGACCTACGAGCAGTACTTC

j_gene: TRBJ2-5
len: 15
v_gene: TRBV7-9
d_gene: TRBD2
abundance: .
CDR3aa: CASSQLAGTQETQYF
CDR3nt: TGTGCCAGCAGTCAACTAGCGGGAACCCAAGAGACCCAGTACTTC

j_gene: TRBJ2-7
len: 17
v_gene: TRBV18
d_gene: .
abundance: .
CDR3aa: CASSPLASDADLGEQYF
CDR3nt: TGTGCCAGCTCACCACTGGCTAGCGATGCCGATCTTGGCGAGCAGTACTTC

j_gene: TRBJ2-6
len: 18
v_gene: TRBV11-2
d_gene: .
abundance: few
CDR3aa: CASSTITRADSGANVLTF
CDR3nt: TGTGCCAGCAGCACAATAACCAGGGCAGACTCTGGGGCCAACGTCCTGACTTTC

j_gene: TRBJ1-5
len: 14
v_gene: TRBV20-1
d_gene: TRBD1
abundance: many
CDR3aa: CSARGQYSNQPQHF
CDR3nt: TGCAGTGCTAGGGGACAGTATAGCAATCAGCCCCAGCATTTT

j_gene: TRBJ1-4
len: 14
v_gene: TRBV27
d_gene: TRBD1
abundance: .
CDR3aa: CASSFGTGREKLFF
CDR3nt: TGTGCCAGCAGTTTTGGGACAGGTCGGGAAAAACTGTTTTTT

j_gene: TRBJ1-2
len: 13
v_gene: TRBV20-1
d_gene: TRBD1
abundance: few
CDR3aa: CSADGQGGYGYTF
CDR3nt: TGCAGTGCTGACGGACAGGGAGGGTATGGCTACACCTTC

j_gene: TRBJ2-2
len: 14
v_gene: TRBV5-5
d_gene: .
abundance: few
CDR3aa: CASSREWRTGELFF
CDR3nt: TGTGCCAGCAGCCGGGAATGGCGCACCGGGGAGCTGTTTTTT

j_gene: TRBJ1-1
len: 14
v_gene: TRBV5-1
d_gene: .
abundance: .
CDR3aa: CASPRGVMNTEAFF
CDR3nt: TGCGCCAGCCCCAGAGGGGTAATGAACACTGAAGCTTTCTTT

j_gene: TRBJ1-1
len: 13
v_gene: TRBV21-1
d_gene: .
abundance: .
CDR3aa: CASSRDANTEAFF
CDR3nt: TGTGCCAGCAGCAGGGACGCCAACACTGAAGCTTTCTTT

j_gene: TRBJ1-2
len: 15
v_gene: TRBV28
d_gene: .
abundance: .
CDR3aa: CASSIPRGRVYGYTF
CDR3nt: TGTGCCAGCAGCATCCCTAGGGGACGGGTCTATGGCTACACCTTC

j_gene: TRBJ1-5
len: 19
v_gene: TRBV7-8
d_gene: .
abundance: .
CDR3aa: CASSSGIRLVVADNQPQHF
CDR3nt: TGTGCCAGCAGCTCGGGTATTAGACTGGTCGTAGCCGACAATCAGCCCCAGCATTTT

j_gene: TRBJ2-1
len: 14
v_gene: TRBV20-1
d_gene: TRBD2
abundance: once
CDR3aa: CSARASGRAYEQFF
CDR3nt: TGCAGTGCTAGGGCTAGCGGGAGGGCCTATGAGCAGTTCTTC

j_gene: TRBJ2-5
len: 15
v_gene: TRBV5-1
d_gene: .
abundance: .
CDR3aa: CASSSPRAGEETQYF
CDR3nt: TGCGCCAGCAGCTCACCTAGGGCAGGGGAAGAGACCCAGTACTTC

j_gene: TRBJ1-2
len: 16
v_gene: TRBV29-1
d_gene: .
abundance: .
CDR3aa: CSVESPTGTLDYGYTF
CDR3nt: TGCAGCGTTGAATCCCCAACAGGGACCCTCGACTATGGCTACACCTTC

j_gene: TRBJ2-5
len: 14
v_gene: TRBV2
d_gene: .
abundance: .
CDR3aa: CASSYRQAEETQYF
CDR3nt: TGTGCCAGCAGTTACCGACAGGCGGAGGAGACCCAGTACTTC

j_gene: TRBJ1-1
len: 13
v_gene: TRBV6-5
d_gene: .
abundance: .
CDR3aa: CASSYSDSFEAFF
CDR3nt: TGTGCCAGCAGTTACTCGGATTCTTTTGAAGCTTTCTTT

j_gene: TRBJ1-5
len: 15
v_gene: TRBV4-2
d_gene: .
abundance: many
CDR3aa: CASSQDRWGNQPQHF
CDR3nt: TGTGCCAGCAGCCAAGATCGCTGGGGCAATCAGCCCCAGCATTTT

j_gene: TRBJ2-7
len: 15
v_gene: TRBV27
d_gene: TRBD2
abundance: .
CDR3aa: CASSFSGTSVNEQYF
CDR3nt: TGTGCCAGCAGTTTCAGCGGGACTAGCGTTAACGAGCAGTACTTC

j_gene: TRBJ2-5
len: 16
v_gene: TRBV11-2
d_gene: TRBD2
abundance: few
CDR3aa: CASSPTTSGLGETQYF
CDR3nt: TGTGCCAGCAGCCCAACGACTAGCGGGTTGGGAGAGACCCAGTACTTC

j_gene: TRBJ2-7
len: 13
v_gene: TRBV7-3
d_gene: .
abundance: .
CDR3aa: CASAVLVGYEQYF
CDR3nt: TGTGCCAGCGCAGTGTTGGTGGGATACGAGCAGTACTTC

j_gene: TRBJ2-7
len: 13
v_gene: TRBV28
d_gene: .
abundance: .
CDR3aa: CASSSGLGGEQYF
CDR3nt: TGTGCCAGCAGTTCGGGGCTAGGAGGGGAGCAGTACTTC

j_gene: TRBJ2-1
len: 16
v_gene: TRBV9
d_gene: TRBD2
abundance: few
CDR3aa: CASNPTAGDTYNEQFF
CDR3nt: TGTGCCAGCAACCCAACAGCGGGAGACACCTACAATGAGCAGTTCTTC

j_gene: TRBJ2-5
len: 16
v_gene: TRBV14
d_gene: TRBD2
abundance: .
CDR3aa: CASSPLGGGVRETQYF
CDR3nt: TGTGCCAGCAGCCCCCTTGGCGGGGGGGTACGAGAGACCCAGTACTTC

j_gene: TRBJ1-2
len: 15
v_gene: TRBV3-1
d_gene: .
abundance: .
CDR3aa: CASSHTDSKPYGYTF
CDR3nt: TGTGCCAGCAGCCACACGGACAGCAAACCCTATGGCTACACCTTC

j_gene: TRBJ2-7
len: 15
v_gene: TRBV7-9
d_gene: .
abundance: .
CDR3aa: CASSGLTGTSYEQYF
CDR3nt: TGTGCCAGCAGCGGTCTCACAGGGACGTCCTACGAGCAGTACTTC

j_gene: TRBJ1-2
len: 12
v_gene: TRBV29-1
d_gene: .
abundance: many
CDR3aa: CSVEAGNYGYTF
CDR3nt: TGCAGCGTTGAAGCAGGGAACTATGGCTACACCTTC

j_gene: TRBJ2-5
len: 15
v_gene: TRBV12-3/TRBV12-4
d_gene: .
abundance: few
CDR3aa: CASSLWDQPSGTQYF
CDR3nt: TGTGCCAGCAGTTTATGGGACCAACCGTCTGGTACCCAGTACTTC

j_gene: TRBJ2-7
len: 13
v_gene: TRBV27
d_gene: TRBD2
abundance: few
CDR3aa: CASSWGREGKQYF
CDR3nt: TGCGCCAGCAGTTGGGGGCGGGAGGGCAAGCAGTACTTC

j_gene: TRBJ2-7
len: 14
v_gene: TRBV7-9
d_gene: .
abundance: .
CDR3aa: CASSVGTDSYEQYF
CDR3nt: TGTGCCAGCAGCGTAGGAACAGACTCCTACGAGCAGTACTTC

j_gene: TRBJ2-5
len: 17
v_gene: TRBV7-9
d_gene: .
abundance: few
CDR3aa: CASSSPPRDGDQETQYF
CDR3nt: TGTGCCAGCAGCTCCCCCCCCCGGGACGGGGATCAAGAGACCCAGTACTTC

j_gene: TRBJ2-1
len: 16
v_gene: TRBV7-6
d_gene: .
abundance: few
CDR3aa: CASSSPGEGGPDEQFF
CDR3nt: TGTGCCAGCAGCTCTCCAGGGGAAGGGGGGCCCGATGAGCAGTTCTTC

j_gene: TRBJ2-1
len: 13
v_gene: TRBV29-1
d_gene: .
abundance: .
CDR3aa: CSVGLAGINEQFF
CDR3nt: TGCAGCGTTGGGTTGGCGGGGATCAATGAGCAGTTCTTC

j_gene: TRBJ1-4
len: 15
v_gene: TRBV9
d_gene: .
abundance: .
CDR3aa: CASSVEWTGGEKLFF
CDR3nt: TGTGCCAGCAGCGTAGAATGGACGGGGGGTGAAAAACTGTTTTTT

j_gene: TRBJ2-5
len: 14
v_gene: TRBV18
d_gene: .
abundance: few
CDR3aa: CASSPPGSRETQYF
CDR3nt: TGTGCCAGCTCACCACCTGGCTCACGGGAGACCCAGTACTTC

j_gene: TRBJ1-5
len: 17
v_gene: TRBV9
d_gene: .
abundance: .
CDR3aa: CASSVGSRSTDLQPQHF
CDR3nt: TGTGCCAGCAGCGTAGGTTCGAGGTCGACAGACCTTCAGCCCCAGCATTTT

j_gene: TRBJ1-1
len: 16
v_gene: TRBV5-6
d_gene: .
abundance: few
CDR3aa: CASSLWAGATNTEAFF
CDR3nt: TGTGCCAGCAGCTTGTGGGCAGGGGCTACGAACACTGAAGCTTTCTTT

j_gene: TRBJ1-2
len: 14
v_gene: TRBV6-5
d_gene: .
abundance: many
CDR3aa: CASSPDTWNYGYTF
CDR3nt: TGTGCCAGCAGCCCGGACACTTGGAACTATGGCTACACCTTC

j_gene: TRBJ1-4
len: 15
v_gene: TRBV29-1
d_gene: .
abundance: few
CDR3aa: CSVEDRGSTNEKLFF
CDR3nt: TGCAGCGTTGAAGACAGGGGATCGACTAATGAAAAACTGTTTTTT

j_gene: TRBJ1-4
len: 13
v_gene: TRBV7-2
d_gene: .
abundance: .
CDR3aa: CASSLYSEEKLFF
CDR3nt: TGTGCCAGCAGCCTTTACTCGGAAGAAAAACTGTTTTTT

j_gene: TRBJ1-1
len: 13
v_gene: TRBV5-1
d_gene: .
abundance: many
CDR3aa: CASSLRGSTEAFF
CDR3nt: TGCGCCAGCAGCTTGAGGGGCAGCACTGAAGCTTTCTTT

j_gene: TRBJ1-1
len: 15
v_gene: TRBV5-6
d_gene: .
abundance: .
CDR3aa: CASSYATGLSTEAFF
CDR3nt: TGTGCCAGCAGCTACGCGACAGGTCTCAGCACTGAAGCTTTCTTT

j_gene: TRBJ2-2
len: 12
v_gene: TRBV6-5
d_gene: .
abundance: few
CDR3aa: CASYNSAGELFF
CDR3nt: TGTGCCAGCTACAACAGTGCCGGGGAGCTGTTTTTT

j_gene: TRBJ1-2
len: 15
v_gene: TRBV7-2
d_gene: TRBD1
abundance: .
CDR3aa: CASSLADRAHYGYTF
CDR3nt: TGTGCCAGCAGCTTAGCGGACAGGGCACACTATGGCTACACCTTC

j_gene: TRBJ2-3
len: 15
v_gene: TRBV5-1
d_gene: TRBD1
abundance: .
CDR3aa: CASSLGRQGADTQYF
CDR3nt: TGCGCCAGCAGCTTGGGGCGACAGGGGGCAGATACGCAGTATTTT

j_gene: TRBJ2-1
len: 16
v_gene: TRBV25-1
d_gene: .
abundance: .
CDR3aa: CASSGPIGTQYNEQFF
CDR3nt: TGTGCCAGCAGTGGCCCCATCGGGACTCAGTACAATGAGCAGTTCTTC

j_gene: TRBJ1-2
len: 15
v_gene: TRBV3-1
d_gene: TRBD1
abundance: .
CDR3aa: CASSQAKDRGYGYTF
CDR3nt: TGTGCCAGCAGCCAAGCAAAGGACAGGGGCTACGGCTACACCTTC

j_gene: TRBJ2-7
len: 15
v_gene: TRBV7-9
d_gene: TRBD1
abundance: .
CDR3aa: CASSVVYDRVHEQYF
CDR3nt: TGTGCCAGCAGCGTAGTTTACGACAGGGTCCACGAGCAGTACTTC

j_gene: TRBJ2-3
len: 14
v_gene: TRBV7-8
d_gene: TRBD1
abundance: .
CDR3aa: CASSRSGTGSEQYF
CDR3nt: TGTGCCAGCAGCCGTTCCGGGACAGGGAGTGAGCAGTATTTT

j_gene: TRBJ2-7
len: 16
v_gene: TRBV4-2
d_gene: TRBD1
abundance: many
CDR3aa: CASSQEPSQGFYEQYF
CDR3nt: TGTGCCAGCAGCCAAGAACCCTCACAGGGGTTTTACGAGCAGTACTTC

j_gene: TRBJ1-4
len: 16
v_gene: TRBV24-1
d_gene: .
abundance: few
CDR3aa: CATSDRSGTANEKLFF
CDR3nt: TGTGCCACCAGTGATCGGAGCGGGACGGCTAATGAAAAACTGTTTTTT

j_gene: TRBJ2-1
len: 19
v_gene: TRBV28
d_gene: TRBD2
abundance: .
CDR3aa: CASSSLRPRSSGSTGEQFF
CDR3nt: TGTGCCAGCAGTTCCCTCAGACCCCGGTCTAGCGGGAGTACGGGTGAGCAGTTTTTC

j_gene: TRBJ2-1
len: 13
v_gene: TRBV24-1
d_gene: TRBD1
abundance: few
CDR3aa: CATRQGGHNEQFF
CDR3nt: TGTGCCACGAGACAGGGGGGGCACAATGAGCAGTTCTTC

j_gene: TRBJ1-6
len: 15
v_gene: TRBV27
d_gene: .
abundance: .
CDR3aa: CASNDGWEVGSPLHF
CDR3nt: TGTGCCAGCAATGACGGGTGGGAAGTGGGTTCACCCCTCCACTTT

j_gene: TRBJ2-7
len: 14
v_gene: TRBV12-3/TRBV12-4
d_gene: .
abundance: .
CDR3aa: CASTTGAGTYEQYF
CDR3nt: TGTGCCAGCACTACGGGAGCCGGTACCTACGAGCAGTACTTC